The 13 T cell receptor beta chains in this list originate from one sample, sequenced in a study of graft-versus-host responses after intestinal transplantation (dated by TCRdb to about 2021). Their target antigens are unknown. The library was made by the immunoSEQ multiplex PCR assay. Not all clones reach the TCRdb copy of this immuneACCESS table, which keeps in-frame sequences only. Checked studies attribute under half of the gap to unresolved V genes and leave the rest unexplained. The sample includes about 88,000 clones, with 94% observed a single time. Approximately 0.2% of the sample is held by the ten biggest clonotypes. In light of the paper, this sample's time point label describes: cells obtained before transplantation from donor or recipient. Source: unstimulated CD4+ T cells sorted from spleen or lymph node cells, taken before transplant. The receptors shown here come from a human donor who was the organ donor for an intestinal transplant.

The genes are TRBV20-1 and TRBJ2-1; D is ambiguous. This CDR3 is built from 11 residues. V was cut by 1 base and J by 9 bases, with 7 bases left in between. Germline CDR1 reads DFQATT; CDR2 reads SNEGSKA (reference sequence). DNA of the CDR3: TGCAGTGCTAGAGTAGTAGGTGAGCAGTTCTTC. It translates to CSARVVGEQFF.

The chain links TRBV10-3 to TRBJ1-2; D gene ambiguous. The CDR3 sequence is 11 residues long. The germline V gene has CDR1 ENHRY and CDR2 SYGVKD. The V gene lost 0 bases and the J gene lost 8 bases, with 4 bases spanning the gap. The CDR3 here is CAISESRGYTF. As DNA, the CDR3 is TGTGCCATCAGTGAGTCGCGAGGCTACACCTTC.

This chain links TRBV28 with TRBJ2-2, with D possibly matching TRBD1 (6 bases). Deletions cut 7 bases from V and 6 bases from J, with 15 bases between. The CDR3 extends over 14 amino acids. Germline lookup yields CDR1 MDHEN and CDR2 SYDVKM. Here the CDR3 reads CASNILGAPGELFF. The CDR3 coding sequence is TGTGCCAGCAATATATTGGGGGCCCCCGGGGAGCTGTTTTTT.

The rearrangement links TRBV27 to TRBJ1-6, with D maybe TRBD1 (5 bases). The CDR3 spans 13 residues. The germline V gene has CDR1 MNHEY and CDR2 SMNVEV (reference sequence). Deletions cut 7 bases from V and 11 bases from J, with 15 bases between. In nucleotides, the CDR3 is TGTGCCAGCAAAGAAGGAACGGGGGCACCCCTCCACTTT. This gives the protein CASKEGTGAPLHF.

The rearrangement links TRBV4-2 to TRBJ2-7, with D perhaps TRBD1 (5 bases). Per germline, CDR1 LGHNA and CDR2 YNFKEQ. V gave up 0 bases and J gave up 6 bases, with 12 bases separating them. CDR3 size: 14 residues. The CDR3 here is CASSQERTFGEQYF. The CDR3 bases are TGTGCCAGCAGCCAAGAGCGGACATTCGGCGAGCAGTACTTC.

The chain links TRBV9 to TRBJ2-4; D possibly uses TRBD1 or TRBD2 (5 bases each). Trimming removed 0 bases from V and 4 bases from J, with 20 bases in between. There are 18 residues in the CDR3. The germline V gene has CDR1 SGDLS and CDR2 YYNGEE. This CDR3 is CASSVEGTSFLEKNIQYF. The CDR3 coding sequence is TGTGCCAGCAGCGTAGAGGGGACGTCTTTTTTGGAAAAAAACATTCAGTACTTC.

This clone has just a few counts. The chain carries TRBV11-3 and TRBJ1-1; D might be TRBD1 (5 bases). Germline V CDR1 and CDR2: SGHNT, YENEEA. V was trimmed by 3 bases and J by 2 bases, leaving 7 bases between them. This CDR3 comprises 13 residues. The CDR3 is CASSFRGNTEAFF. CDR3 coding DNA: TGTGCCAGCAGCTTTAGGGGTAACACTGAAGCTTTCTTT.

The genes are TRBV11-2 and TRBJ2-2, with TRBD2 matching over 7 bases. V lost 6 bases, J lost 3 bases, and 7 bases stayed unmatched. Germline values: CDR1 SGHAT, CDR2 FQNNGV. The CDR3 loop spans 15 amino acids. This chain's CDR3 is CASSLSGDYTGELFF. CDR3 bases: TGTGCCAGCAGTTTAAGCGGGGACTACACCGGGGAGCTGTTTTTT.

The chain combines TRBV5-4 with TRBJ2-5; 7 nucleotides line up with TRBD2. Losses at the gene ends were 0 bases for V and 3 bases for J; bases not matched to a gene: 5. The CDR3 covers 15 residues. CDR1 SGHNT and CDR2 YYREEE come from the germline V gene (reference sequence). The CDR3 reads CASSLAGTIKETQYF. The DNA for the CDR3 is TGTGCCAGCAGCTTGGCCGGGACTATAAAAGAGACCCAGTACTTC.

CDR3 residues: CAIGVGYGYTF. The DNA for the CDR3 is TGTGCCATCGGTGTCGGCTATGGCTACACCTTC. The chain is built from TRBV11-2 and TRBJ1-2; D remains unclear. The ends were cut back, 10 bases at V and 4 bases at J, with 10 bases in the middle. The CDR3 has 11 amino acids. Germline V gene data show CDR1 as SGHAT and CDR2 as FQNNGV.

The chain carries TRBV12-5 and TRBJ1-1; D gene ambiguous. Germline assignment: CDR1 LGHNT and CDR2 FRNRAP. Deletions cut 5 bases from V and 4 bases from J, with 11 bases between. The CDR3 runs to 13 residues. The CDR3 nucleotides read TGTGCTAGTGGTCCCACTCCCGTCACTGAAGCTTTCTTT. Residues: CASGPTPVTEAFF.

CDR3 amino acids: CASSHPGQGTQPQHF. The CDR3 bases are TGCGCCAGCAGCCATCCCGGACAGGGGACTCAGCCCCAGCATTTT. V is TRBV4-3 and J is TRBJ1-5, with 9 bases that match TRBD1. Germline V gene sequence: CDR1 LGHNA, CDR2 YSLEER. V lost 3 bases to trimming and J lost 6 bases; unmatched junction nucleotides: 6. There are 15 residues in the CDR3.

This clone appeared once. This chain connects TRBV20-1 to TRBJ1-1, with D unresolved. The V gene's germline CDR1 is DFQATT and CDR2 SNEGSKA (reference sequence). Deletions cut 5 bases from V and 7 bases from J, with 11 bases between. The CDR3 is 11 residues long. Here the CDR3 reads CSAAELGEAFF. Written as DNA, the CDR3 is TGCAGTGCTGCCGAGCTTGGTGAAGCTTTCTTT.